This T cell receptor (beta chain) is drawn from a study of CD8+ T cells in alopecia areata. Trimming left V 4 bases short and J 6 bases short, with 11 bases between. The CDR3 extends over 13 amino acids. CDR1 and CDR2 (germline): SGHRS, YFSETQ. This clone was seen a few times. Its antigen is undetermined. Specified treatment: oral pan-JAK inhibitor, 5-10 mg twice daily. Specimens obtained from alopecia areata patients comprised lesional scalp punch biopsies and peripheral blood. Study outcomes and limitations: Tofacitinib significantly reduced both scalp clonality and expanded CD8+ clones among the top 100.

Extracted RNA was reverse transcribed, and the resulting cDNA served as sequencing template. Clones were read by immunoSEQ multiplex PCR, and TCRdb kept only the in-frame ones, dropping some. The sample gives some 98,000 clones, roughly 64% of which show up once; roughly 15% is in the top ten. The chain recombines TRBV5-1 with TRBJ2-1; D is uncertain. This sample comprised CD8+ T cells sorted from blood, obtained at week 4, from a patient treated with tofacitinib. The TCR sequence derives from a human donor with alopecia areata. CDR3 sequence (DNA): TGCGCCAGCAGCCCCCCGAGCCCCAATGAGCAGTTCTTC. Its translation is CASSPPSPNEQFF.